One sample yielded the 20 T cell receptor beta chains listed below, sequenced in a study of cytomegalovirus exposure and HLA in healthy donors. Primers: 60 Vbeta forward and 13 Jbeta reverse. Clones were sequenced by immunoSEQ multiplex PCR, and TCRdb holds only the in-frame ones, with some missing. The data hold 55,000 to 70,000 clones, with about 84% observed a single time. Material: PBMCs. The receptor set was obtained from a man younger than 35 in good health and CMV-seropositive.

This chain links TRBV5-1 with TRBJ1-4, with TRBD1 matching over 8 bases. Germline V lookup: CDR1 SGHRS, CDR2 YFSETQ. V was clipped by 3 bases and J by 10 bases; unmatched bases: 8. The CDR3 loop spans 14 amino acids. The CDR3 protein is CASSSTGADGKLFF. The CDR3 coding sequence is TGCGCCAGCAGCTCGACAGGGGCGGACGGAAAACTGTTTTTT. The variable domain in full, completed from reference TRBV5-1 and TRBJ1-4, reads KAGVTQTPRYLIKTRGQQVTLSCSPISGHRSVSWYQQTPGQGLQFLFEYFSETQRNKGNFPGRFSGRQFSNSRSEMNVSTLELGDSALYLCASSSTGADGKLFFGSGTQLSVL.

V and J are TRBV6-1 and TRBJ2-1; D unclear. V gave up 7 bases and J gave up 4 bases, with 14 bases separating them. This CDR3 region has 14 residues. CDR1 MNHNS and CDR2 SASEGT come from the germline V gene. CDR3 sequence: CASKARALYNEQFF. The DNA of the CDR3 is TGTGCCAGCAAAGCCCGAGCTCTGTACAATGAGCAGTTCTTC.

This clone was picked up a small number of times. The chain carries TRBV30 and TRBJ1-3; D gene ambiguous. Trimming took off 0 bases at V and 4 bases at J, with 4 bases between the two ends. The CDR3 sequence is 12 residues long. Germline CDR1 GTSNPN, CDR2 SVGIG (reference sequence). DNA for the CDR3: TGTGCCTGGAGTGTAGCGGGAAACACCATATATTTT. This sequence encodes CAWSVAGNTIYF.

About this clone itself: Germline and junction disagree at one end, which may indicate a read error. The chain combines TRBV2 with TRBJ2-5; 7 bases line up with TRBD1. The CDR3 contains 15 residues. CDR1 and CDR2 from the germline V gene are SNHLY and FYNNEI. Here the CDR3 reads CASSEQGTAQGTQYF. CDR3 in DNA: TGTGCCAGCAGTGAACAAGGGACAGCCCAAGGGACCCAGTACTTC.

This chain connects TRBV18 to TRBJ2-5, with D tentatively TRBD1 (6 bases). The CDR3 consists of 15 residues. Between the trimmed V and J ends, which lost 1 base and 4 bases, there was a span of 13 bases. The germline V gene has CDR1 KGHSH and CDR2 LQKENI. This CDR3 reads CASSPREQGRETQYF. CDR3 nucleotides: TGTGCCAGCTCACCACGGGAACAGGGCCGAGAGACCCAGTACTTC.

The chain recombines TRBV7-2 with TRBJ2-7, with D perhaps matching TRBD2 (6 bases). The CDR3 has 15 residues. Germline loops: CDR1 SGHTA, CDR2 FQGNSA. V was shortened by 1 base and J by 0 bases, with 10 bases between the two germline ends. Written as DNA, the CDR3 is TGTGCCAGCAGCTTAGTCTACGGGAGCTCCTACGAGCAGTACTTC. It is translated as CASSLVYGSSYEQYF.

The J gene is TRBJ1-1, the V gene TRBV4-1, with unresolved D. Trimming cost V 4 bases and J 8 bases, with 20 bases left between them. The CDR3 loop spans 15 amino acids. The germline gives CDR1 MGHRA, CDR2 YSYEKL. CDR3 coding DNA: TGCGCCAGCAGCCCTCTCAAAGGAGAATTTTTCGAAGCTTTCTTT. Amino acids: CASSPLKGEFFEAFF.

The chain links TRBV4-1 to TRBJ2-5, with TRBD2 matching 11 bases. Trimming cost V 5 bases and J 3 bases; bases outside gene matches: 11. Germline V gene lookup returns CDR1 MGHRA and CDR2 YSYEKL. The CDR3 contains 17 residues. This CDR3 reads CASSDLPGLAAEETQYF. Written as DNA, the CDR3 is TGCGCCAGCAGCGATTTACCGGGACTAGCGGCGGAAGAGACCCAGTACTTC.

The chain has TRBV7-9 and TRBJ2-7; possibly TRBD2 for D (5 bases). Trimming removed 3 bases from V and 6 bases from J, with 9 bases in between. Per the germline V gene, CDR1 is SEHNR and CDR2 is FQNEAQ (reference sequence). This CDR3 is built from 12 residues. The CDR3 DNA sequence: TGTGCCAGCAGCTTCGAGGGAATCGAGCAGTACTTC. This codes for CASSFEGIEQYF.

This clone came up a few times. This sequence joins TRBV6-1 and TRBJ1-2; D uncertain. The CDR3 totals 15 residues. Germline V gene data show CDR1 as MNHNS and CDR2 as SASEGT. With 1 base removed from V and 3 bases from J, the gap between germline ends came to 12 bases. The CDR3 DNA follows: TGTGCCAGCAGTGAAGTTAGACTTCTTGACTATGGCTACACCTTC. As protein: CASSEVRLLDYGYTF.

V usage is TRBV6-5 and J usage is TRBJ1-6; D is possibly TRBD1 (6 bases). V lost 6 bases, J lost 5 bases, and 8 bases lay in between. The CDR3 runs to 13 residues. Looked up from germline, CDR1 is MNHEY and CDR2 is SVGAGI. In DNA form, the CDR3 reads TGTGCCAGCAGGGACAGCAATAATTCACCCCTCCACTTT. As protein: CASRDSNNSPLHF.

The chain carries TRBV4-1 and TRBJ1-6; 7 bases fit TRBD1. V lost 8 bases to trimming and J lost 3 bases; unmatched junction nucleotides: 7. Germline CDR1 MGHRA, CDR2 YSYEKL. The CDR3 is 15 residues long. The CDR3 loop is CASARDSVYNSPLHF. CDR3 sequence (DNA): TGCGCCAGCGCTCGGGACAGCGTCTATAATTCACCCCTCCACTTT.

This clone appeared a few times. The rearrangement joins TRBV6-5 to TRBJ2-5; 11 bases map to TRBD2. Germline CDR1 is MNHEY and CDR2 is SVGAGI. J gave up 2 bases and V 5 bases, and 4 bases lay outside the gene matches. This CDR3 spans 15 amino acids. CDR3 DNA sequence: TGTGCCAGCAGTCCAGGGACTAGCGGACAAGAGACCCAGTACTTC. Its protein product is CASSPGTSGQETQYF.

The V and J genes are TRBV5-1 and TRBJ2-1; 9 positions match TRBD2. J gave up 4 bases and V 3 bases, and 2 bases lay outside the gene matches. Germline CDR1 and CDR2: SGHRS and YFSETQ. The CDR3 covers 14 residues. CDR3 region: CASSSSGAYNEQFF. The CDR3 DNA reads TGCGCCAGCAGCTCTAGCGGGGCGTACAATGAGCAGTTCTTC.

This clone was picked up a small number of times. In DNA form, the CDR3 reads TGTGCCAGCTCACGCAGACAGGATTCCTACAATGAGCAGTTCTTC. This codes for CASSRRQDSYNEQFF. The chain joins TRBV18 to TRBJ2-1; D perhaps matches TRBD1 (6 bases). CDR3 size: 15 residues. V lost 4 bases to trimming and J lost 1 base, with 11 bases between them. CDR1 KGHSH and CDR2 LQKENI come from the germline V gene.

The genes are TRBV6-6 and TRBJ1-6; TRBD1 is a possible D gene (5 bases). Trimming removed 6 bases from V and 3 bases from J, with 12 bases in between. CDR1 MNHNY and CDR2 SVGAGI come from the germline V gene (reference sequence). The CDR3 has 15 amino acids. The CDR3, as DNA: TGTGCCAGCAGGGGGGGACGGATCTATAATTCACCCCTCCACTTT. Its protein product is CASRGGRIYNSPLHF.

The chain has TRBV4-2 and TRBJ2-7; 10 bases match TRBD2. The V gene's germline CDR1 is LGHNA and CDR2 YNFKEQ. The CDR3 covers 17 residues. Germline trimming cut 0 bases from V and 4 bases from J; bases unmatched to any gene: 9. Here the CDR3 DNA reads TGTGCCAGCAGCCAAGATCGAGCTAGCGGGGGTGGGTACGAGCAGTACTTC. Amino acids: CASSQDRASGGGYEQYF.

The chain is built from TRBV2 and TRBJ2-7, with D maybe TRBD2 (5 bases). Germline assignment: CDR1 SNHLY and CDR2 FYNNEI. Trimming left V 8 bases short and J 1 base short, with 9 bases between. This CDR3 region has 12 residues. The CDR3 loop is CASLDSSYEQYF. The DNA of the CDR3 is TGTGCCAGCCTGGACTCGTCCTACGAGCAGTACTTC.

The CDR3 nucleotides read TGTGCCAGCAGCCAAGGGGGTGCAGGATGGGAGGGTGGCTACACCTTC. Protein: CASSQGGAGWEGGYTF. This sequence joins TRBV4-2 and TRBJ1-2; no definite D call. Deletions cut 1 base from V and 7 bases from J, with 19 bases between. Germline V lookup: CDR1 LGHNA, CDR2 YNFKEQ. This CDR3 spans 16 amino acids.

The chain is built from TRBV6-6 and TRBJ2-7; 11 bases align to TRBD1. Germline V gives CDR1 MNHNY, CDR2 SVGAGI (reference sequence). V was clipped by 0 bases and J by 4 bases; unmatched bases: 5. The CDR3 consists of 16 residues. The CDR3 sequence: CASSYSVGQGGYEQYF. Here the CDR3 DNA reads TGTGCCAGCAGTTACTCCGTGGGACAGGGGGGTTACGAGCAGTACTTC.